The 26 T cell receptor beta chains below come from one sample, sequenced in a study of T cell repertoires in cytomegalovirus infection. TCRdb reanalysed the reads using MiXCR and keeps one entry per CDR3 protein. The sample has about 530,000 distinct CDR3 sequences; about 26% are singletons. Sequenced sample: PBMCs. All receptors derive from a human donor in good health (CMV status not recorded). Some clones in this sample may be carry-over from other donors' samples.

This sequence joins TRBV12-3 or TRBV12-4 and TRBJ1-3; D may be TRBD1 (5 bases). CDR3 length: 13 amino acids. Trimming took 6 bases from V and 4 from J, leaving 10 bases between them. CDR3 amino acids: CASRDNFGNTIYF. The CDR3 coding sequence is TGTGCCAGCAGGGACAATTTCGGAAACACCATATATTTT.

This clonotype was seen more than once but under ten times. The V gene is TRBV4-3, the J gene TRBJ2-1; TRBD1 matches at 10 bases. The CDR3 runs to 17 residues. The V segment lost 3 bases and the J segment 4 bases; nucleotides outside the gene matches: 9. CDR1 and CDR2 (germline): LGHNA, YSLEER. This chain's CDR3 is CASSHSAGTGDYNEQFF. CDR3 sequence (DNA): TGCGCCAGCAGCCATTCCGCCGGGACAGGGGATTACAATGAGCAGTTCTTC.

The chain recombines TRBV6-1 with TRBJ2-7; D possibly corresponds to TRBD2 (6 bases). The V end was cut by 4 bases, the J end by 2 bases, with 12 bases between. The CDR3 has 14 residues. The germline gives CDR1 MNHNS, CDR2 SASEGT. CDR3 coding DNA: TGTGCCAGCAGTGGGCGGACTAACCCCTACGAGCAGTACTTC. Encoded protein: CASSGRTNPYEQYF.

The genes are TRBV5-1 and TRBJ2-1; D call uncertain. This CDR3 contains 13 residues. Germline CDR1 reads SGHRS; CDR2 reads YFSETQ. V dropped 1 base and J dropped 8 bases, with 10 bases sitting between them. The CDR3 sequence is CASSLSRGYEQFF. The DNA for the CDR3 is TGCGCCAGCAGCTTGTCGAGAGGATATGAGCAGTTCTTC.

In this sample, this clonotype turned up once. The chain carries TRBV29-1 and TRBJ2-1, with 13 bases fitting TRBD2. The CDR3 has 13 amino acids. Germline trimming cut 7 bases from V and 6 bases from J; bases unmatched to any gene: 3. The germline gives CDR1 SQVTM, CDR2 ANQGSEA. CDR3: CSAGTSGINEQFF. CDR3 bases: TGCAGCGCCGGGACTAGCGGGATCAATGAGCAGTTCTTC.

In this sample, this clonotype turned up a few times. The V gene is TRBV19, the J gene TRBJ2-1; D gene unclear. Germline values: CDR1 LNHDA, CDR2 SQIVND (reference sequence). This CDR3 is built from 15 residues. Deletions cut 4 bases from V and 0 bases from J, with 10 bases between. CDR3 bases: TGTGCCAGTAGTAGGGCAGCAATCTCCTACAATGAGCAGTTCTTC. Translating it yields CASSRAAISYNEQFF.

A few counts support this clonotype. This sequence joins TRBV24-1 and TRBJ2-3, with 8 positions matching TRBD2. Trimming took 5 bases from V and 0 from J; bases not matched to a gene: 18. Germline CDR1 KGHDR, CDR2 SFDVKD. The length of the CDR3 is 20 residues. CDR3 in amino acids: CATSGSPVTSGLASTDTQYF. The CDR3 region has the DNA TGTGCCACCAGTGGTTCTCCGGTCACTAGCGGCCTCGCTAGCACAGATACGCAGTATTTT.

Note on this clonotype: An end of the junction does not agree with germline; a read error may underlie this. CDR3: CASSYAEQGYIQNF. CDR3 nucleotide sequence: TGTGCCAGCAGTTACGCAGAACAGGGGTATATTCAGAACTTC. The V and J genes are TRBV6-8 and TRBJ2-4; TRBD1 aligns across 7 bases. The CDR3 is 14 amino acids. Looked up from germline, CDR1 is MNHGY and CDR2 is SAAAGT.

The chain combines TRBV23-1 with TRBJ2-7; D is uncertain. TRBV23-1 carries the ORF label, with uncertain function. The CDR3 has 17 residues. Trimming took 3 bases from V and 0 from J, leaving 18 bases between them. The CDR3 DNA reads TGCGCCAGCAGTCACTTCGATCCCGGGCCCGACTCCTACGAGCAGTACTTC. As protein: CASSHFDPGPDSYEQYF.

The table lists this clonotype with many counts. This chain uses TRBV11-3 with TRBJ2-1; D call uncertain. This CDR3 is 11 amino acids long. CDR1 and CDR2 (germline): SGHNT, YENEEA. Trimming took off 5 bases at V and 7 bases at J, with 6 bases between the two ends. CDR3 loop: CASSMANEQFF. Here the CDR3 DNA reads TGTGCCAGCAGCATGGCGAATGAGCAGTTCTTC.

The chain joins TRBV12-3 or TRBV12-4 to TRBJ1-2; TRBD1 agrees at 8 bases. The CDR3 is 14 residues long. The trim removed 4 bases at V and 6 bases at J, leaving 7 bases unmatched. The CDR3 reads CASSSGRGQDGYTF. CDR3 nucleotides: TGTGCCAGCAGTTCAGGGAGGGGACAGGATGGCTACACCTTC.

This clonotype was seen ten or more times. The chain couples TRBV7-8 to TRBJ1-5; 8 nucleotides match TRBD1. V was pared by 3 bases and J by 0 bases, with 10 bases of the junction left unmatched. The germline V gene encodes CDR1 SGHVS and CDR2 FQNEAQ. The CDR3 length is 18 residues. CDR3 nucleotide sequence: TGTGCCAGCAGCTTCCACAGGGGGATCAGGGTTAGCAATCAGCCCCAGCATTTT. Translating it yields CASSFHRGIRVSNQPQHF.

This chain's CDR3 is CASSLIAGRQGGYNEQFF. CDR3 coding DNA: TGTGCCAGCAGCCTCATAGCTGGACGACAGGGAGGGTACAATGAGCAGTTCTTC. The V and J genes are TRBV7-8 and TRBJ2-1; D possibly matches TRBD1 or TRBD2 (7 bases each). Trimming took 5 bases from V and 4 from J, leaving 24 bases between them. The CDR3 runs to 18 residues. Germline values: CDR1 SGHVS, CDR2 FQNEAQ.

This clonotype showed up many times. The chain uses TRBV7-2 and TRBJ1-2, with D unresolved. The CDR3 sequence is 15 residues long. CDR1 and CDR2 (germline): SGHTA, FQGNSA. V dropped 6 bases and J dropped 2 bases, with 16 bases sitting between them. CDR3 bases: TGTGCCAGCAGGGGCCTCACATGGGGAAACTATGGCTACACCTTC. This gives the protein CASRGLTWGNYGYTF.

The genes are TRBV19 and TRBJ2-1; D perhaps matches TRBD2 (5 bases). V was shortened by 1 base and J by 5 bases, with 12 bases between the two germline ends. There are 15 residues in the CDR3. Germline V gives CDR1 LNHDA, CDR2 SQIVND (reference sequence). CDR3 in amino acids: CASSIADLSNNEQFF. Written as DNA, the CDR3 is TGTGCCAGTAGTATAGCGGACTTGAGTAACAATGAGCAGTTCTTC.

This clonotype came up many times. The CDR3 nucleotides read TGTGCCAGCAGTCGTAGGGTTTCTACTAGCGGGAGTAGGACCGGGGAGCTGTTTTTT. Its translation: CASSRRVSTSGSRTGELFF. This chain uses TRBV27 with TRBJ2-2; TRBD2 aligns across 11 bases. Per the germline V gene, CDR1 is MNHEY and CDR2 is SMNVEV (reference sequence). Losses at the gene ends were 5 bases for V and 5 bases for J; bases not matched to a gene: 16. The CDR3 covers 19 residues.

The table lists this clonotype with many counts. The chain carries TRBV7-3 and TRBJ2-1; the match to TRBD2 covers 9 bases. CDR3 length: 17 residues. CDR1 and CDR2 from the germline V gene are SGHTA and FQGTGA. The V and J ends lost 5 bases and 6 bases, in that order; junction bases with no gene match: 14. CDR3 nucleotide sequence: TGTGCCAGCAGCCCGCGGGGGGGCGGCCTTAGCCCCAATGAGCAGTTCTTC. It specifies CASSPRGGGLSPNEQFF.

DNA of the CDR3: TGTGCCAGTAGTATAGAAAACATTCAGTACTTC. Protein product: CASSIENIQYF. J is TRBJ2-4 and V is TRBV19; D gene unclear. CDR3 length equals 11 residues. V gave up 0 bases and J gave up 6 bases, with 0 bases separating them. Germline values: CDR1 LNHDA, CDR2 SQIVND (reference sequence). Supplemented by reference TRBV19 and TRBJ2-4, the full variable domain reads DGGITQSPKYLFRKEGQNVTLSCEQNLNHDAMYWYRQDPGQGLRLIYYSQIVNDFQKGDIAEGYSVSREKKESFPLTVTSAQKNPTAFYLCASSIENIQYFGAGTRLSVL.

The chain links TRBV6-2 or TRBV6-3 to TRBJ2-1; D call uncertain. This CDR3 is 13 amino acids long. Trimming took off 4 bases at V and 9 bases at J, with 13 bases between the two ends. Per the germline V gene, CDR1 is MNHEY and CDR2 is SVGEGT. The CDR3 here is CASSSPPSGEQFF. CDR3 coding DNA: TGTGCCAGCAGTTCCCCCCCCTCTGGTGAGCAGTTCTTC.

This chain connects TRBV28 to TRBJ2-2, with 7 positions matching TRBD2. J gave up 2 bases and V 6 bases, and 9 bases lay outside the gene matches. The CDR3 contains 16 residues. Germline assignment: CDR1 MDHEN and CDR2 SYDVKM. CDR3: CASSQGASGNTGELFF. CDR3 nucleotides: TGTGCCAGCAGCCAAGGGGCTAGCGGAAACACCGGGGAGCTGTTTTTT.

The genes are TRBV7-2 and TRBJ1-1, with a possible D match to TRBD1 (5 bases). The CDR3 length is 14 residues. Trimming removed 1 base from V and 4 bases from J, with 10 bases in between. CDR1 and CDR2 from the germline V gene are SGHTA and FQGNSA. CDR3 DNA: TGTGCCAGCAGCTTAGATTCGGGGGGCACTGAAGCTTTCTTT. It yields the protein CASSLDSGGTEAFF.

This sequence joins TRBV19 and TRBJ2-5, with 14 bases matching TRBD2. The J segment lost 2 bases and the V segment lost 6 bases, leaving 8 bases of the junction unmatched. Germline values: CDR1 LNHDA, CDR2 SQIVND (reference sequence). The CDR3 length is 17 residues. CDR3: CASSAGTSGRLQETQYF. The CDR3 bases are TGTGCCAGTAGCGCGGGGACTAGCGGGAGACTACAAGAGACCCAGTACTTC.

The rearrangement uses TRBV19 and TRBJ2-1, with TRBD2 identical over 9 bases. V lost 6 bases, J lost 8 bases, and 11 bases stayed unmatched. The CDR3 covers 15 residues. Germline loops: CDR1 LNHDA, CDR2 SQIVND (reference sequence). This CDR3 is CASRSASGIQYEQFF. DNA for the CDR3: TGTGCCAGTAGGTCCGCTAGCGGGATTCAGTATGAGCAGTTCTTC. The complete variable domain, with remaining parts taken from reference TRBV19 and TRBJ2-1, reads DGGITQSPKYLFRKEGQNVTLSCEQNLNHDAMYWYRQDPGQGLRLIYYSQIVNDFQKGDIAEGYSVSREKKESFPLTVTSAQKNPTAFYLCASRSASGIQYEQFFGPGTRLTVL.

This clonotype has a handful of counts. The rearrangement uses TRBV30 and TRBJ2-3; D is uncertain. The CDR3 runs to 11 residues. CDR1 is GTSNPN, CDR2 SVGIG, per germline (reference sequence). Deletions cut 1 base from V and 6 bases from J, with 5 bases between. The CDR3 loop reads CAWSGADTQYF. DNA for the CDR3: TGTGCCTGGAGTGGGGCGGATACGCAGTATTTT.

The gene calls are TRBV20-1 and TRBJ2-3, with 8 bases matching TRBD2. This CDR3 contains 14 residues. CDR1 and CDR2 from the germline V gene are DFQATT and SNEGSKA (reference sequence). The J segment lost 5 bases and the V segment lost 7 bases, leaving 11 bases of the junction unmatched. This chain's CDR3 is CSGGRAGVGDTQYF. For the CDR3, the DNA is TGCAGTGGGGGAAGAGCGGGAGTTGGAGATACGCAGTATTTT.

This clonotype has more than one count but fewer than ten. V usage is TRBV2 and J usage is TRBJ2-4, with D maybe TRBD2 (6 bases). Trimming took 10 bases from V and 3 from J, leaving 13 bases between them. The CDR3 runs to 13 residues. Germline CDR1 and CDR2: SNHLY and FYNNEI. CDR3 in DNA: TGTGCCACAGCAACGGGGGTCAAAAACATTCAGTACTTC. This sequence encodes CATATGVKNIQYF.